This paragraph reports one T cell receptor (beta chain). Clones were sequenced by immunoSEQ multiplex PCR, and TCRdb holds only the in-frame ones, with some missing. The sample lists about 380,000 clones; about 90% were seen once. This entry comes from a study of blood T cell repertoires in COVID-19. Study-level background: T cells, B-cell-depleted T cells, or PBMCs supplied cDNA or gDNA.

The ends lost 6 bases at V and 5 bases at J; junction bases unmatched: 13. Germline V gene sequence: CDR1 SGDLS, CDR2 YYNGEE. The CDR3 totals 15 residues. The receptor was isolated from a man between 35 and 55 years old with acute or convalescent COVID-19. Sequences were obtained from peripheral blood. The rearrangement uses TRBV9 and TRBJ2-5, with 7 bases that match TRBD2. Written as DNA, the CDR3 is TGTGCCAGCACCGAGGGAGGGGTAATGTCGGAGACCCAGTACTTC. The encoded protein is CASTEGGVMSETQYF.